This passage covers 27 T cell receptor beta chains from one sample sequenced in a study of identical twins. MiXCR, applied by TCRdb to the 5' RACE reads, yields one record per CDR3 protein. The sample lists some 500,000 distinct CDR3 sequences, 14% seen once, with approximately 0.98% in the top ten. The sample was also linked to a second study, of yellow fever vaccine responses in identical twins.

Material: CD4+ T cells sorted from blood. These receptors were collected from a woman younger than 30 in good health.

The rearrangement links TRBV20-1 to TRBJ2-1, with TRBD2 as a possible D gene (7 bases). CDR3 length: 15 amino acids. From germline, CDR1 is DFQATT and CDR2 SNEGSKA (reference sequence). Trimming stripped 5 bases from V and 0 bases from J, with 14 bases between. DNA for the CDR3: TGCAGTGCTGAGGGGGGCGGGAGCTCCTACAATGAGCAGTTCTTC. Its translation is CSAEGGGSSYNEQFF.

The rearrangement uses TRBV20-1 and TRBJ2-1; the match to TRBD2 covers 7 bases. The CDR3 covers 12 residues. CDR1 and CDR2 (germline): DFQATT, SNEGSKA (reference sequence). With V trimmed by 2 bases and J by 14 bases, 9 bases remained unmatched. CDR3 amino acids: CSARLIAGDKFF. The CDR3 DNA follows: TGCAGTGCTAGACTCATAGCGGGCGATAAGTTCTTC.

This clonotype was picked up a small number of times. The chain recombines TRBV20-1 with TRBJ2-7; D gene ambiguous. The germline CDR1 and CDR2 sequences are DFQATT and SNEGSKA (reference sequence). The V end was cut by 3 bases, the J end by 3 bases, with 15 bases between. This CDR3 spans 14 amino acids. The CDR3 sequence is CSARDPVGLYEQYF. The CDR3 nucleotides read TGCAGTGCTAGGGACCCTGTCGGCCTCTACGAGCAGTACTTC.

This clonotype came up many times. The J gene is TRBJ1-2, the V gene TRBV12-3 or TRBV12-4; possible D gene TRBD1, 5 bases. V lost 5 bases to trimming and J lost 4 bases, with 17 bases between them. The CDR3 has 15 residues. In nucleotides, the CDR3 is TGTGCCAGCAGTCCCGCGGGGGGGTACGGCTATGGCTACACCTTC. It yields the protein CASSPAGGYGYGYTF.

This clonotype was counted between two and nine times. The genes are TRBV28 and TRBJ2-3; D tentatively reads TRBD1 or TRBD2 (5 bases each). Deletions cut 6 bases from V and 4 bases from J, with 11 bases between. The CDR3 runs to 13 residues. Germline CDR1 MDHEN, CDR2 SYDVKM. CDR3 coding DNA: TGTGCCAGCAGCATTGGGGGTTCAGATACGCAGTATTTT. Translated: CASSIGGSDTQYF.

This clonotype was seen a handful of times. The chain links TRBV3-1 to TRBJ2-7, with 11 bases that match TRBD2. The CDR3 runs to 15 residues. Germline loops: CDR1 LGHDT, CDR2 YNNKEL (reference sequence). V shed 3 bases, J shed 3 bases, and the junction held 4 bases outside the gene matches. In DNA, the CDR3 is TGTGCCAGCAGCCAGAGACTAGCGGGGTTCTACGAGCAGTACTTC. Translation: CASSQRLAGFYEQYF.

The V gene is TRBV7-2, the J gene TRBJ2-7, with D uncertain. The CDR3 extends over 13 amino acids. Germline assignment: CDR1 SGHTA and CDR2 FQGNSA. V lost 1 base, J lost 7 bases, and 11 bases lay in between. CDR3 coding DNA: TGTGCCAGCAGCTTAGAGACTGCAAGAGAGCAGTACTTC. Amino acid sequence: CASSLETAREQYF.

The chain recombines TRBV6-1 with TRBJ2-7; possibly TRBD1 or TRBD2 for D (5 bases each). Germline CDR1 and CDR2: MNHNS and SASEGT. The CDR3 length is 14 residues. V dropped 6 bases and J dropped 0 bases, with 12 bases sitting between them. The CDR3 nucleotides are TGTGCCAGCAGGCGCGGGCAGGGCTCCTACGAGCAGTACTTC. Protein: CASRRGQGSYEQYF.

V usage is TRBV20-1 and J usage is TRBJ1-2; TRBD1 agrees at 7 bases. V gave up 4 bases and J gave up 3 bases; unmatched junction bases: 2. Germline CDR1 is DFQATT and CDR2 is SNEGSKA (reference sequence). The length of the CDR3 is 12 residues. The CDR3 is CSATGGDYGYTF. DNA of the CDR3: TGCAGTGCTACAGGGGGGGACTATGGCTACACCTTC.

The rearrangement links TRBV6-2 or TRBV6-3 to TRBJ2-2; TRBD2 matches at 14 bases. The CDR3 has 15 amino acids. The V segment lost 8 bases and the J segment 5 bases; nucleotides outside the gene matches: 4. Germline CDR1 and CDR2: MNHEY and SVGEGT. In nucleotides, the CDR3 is TGTGCCAGCCGGGGACTAGCGGGAGTGACCGGGGAGCTGTTTTTT. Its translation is CASRGLAGVTGELFF.

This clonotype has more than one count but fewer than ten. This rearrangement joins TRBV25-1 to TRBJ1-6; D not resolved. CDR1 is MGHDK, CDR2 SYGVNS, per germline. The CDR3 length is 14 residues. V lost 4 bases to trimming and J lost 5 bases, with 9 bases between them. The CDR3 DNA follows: TGTGCCAGCAGTGCGGTCGGAAATAATTCACCCCTCCACTTT. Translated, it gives CASSAVGNNSPLHF. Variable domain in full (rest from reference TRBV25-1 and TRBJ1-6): EADIYQTPRYLVIGTGKKITLECSQTMGHDKMYWYQQDPGMELHLIHYSYGVNSTEKGDLSSESTVSRIRTEHFPLTLESARPSHTSQYLCASSAVGNNSPLHFGNGTRLTVT.

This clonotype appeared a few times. The CDR3 spells CASSLLAGGLGEQFF. In DNA, the CDR3 is TGTGCCAGCAGCCTACTAGCGGGAGGGCTGGGTGAGCAGTTCTTC. The V and J genes are TRBV7-8 and TRBJ2-1; TRBD2 matches 13 bases. Germline V gene lookup returns CDR1 SGHVS and CDR2 FQNEAQ. V gave up 5 bases and J gave up 9 bases; unmatched junction bases: 7. This CDR3 region has 15 residues.

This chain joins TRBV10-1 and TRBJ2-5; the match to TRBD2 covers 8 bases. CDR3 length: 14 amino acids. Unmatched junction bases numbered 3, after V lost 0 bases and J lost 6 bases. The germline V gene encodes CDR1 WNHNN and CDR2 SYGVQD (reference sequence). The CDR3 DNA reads TGCGCCAGCAGTGAGTCGCGGGGGGCAAAGACCCAGTACTTC. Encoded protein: CASSESRGAKTQYF.

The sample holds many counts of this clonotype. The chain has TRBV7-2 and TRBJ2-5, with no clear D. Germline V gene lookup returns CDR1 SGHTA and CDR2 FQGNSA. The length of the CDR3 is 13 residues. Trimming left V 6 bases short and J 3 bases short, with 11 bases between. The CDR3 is CASRSPPEETQYF. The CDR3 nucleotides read TGTGCCAGCAGGTCGCCTCCTGAAGAGACCCAGTACTTC.

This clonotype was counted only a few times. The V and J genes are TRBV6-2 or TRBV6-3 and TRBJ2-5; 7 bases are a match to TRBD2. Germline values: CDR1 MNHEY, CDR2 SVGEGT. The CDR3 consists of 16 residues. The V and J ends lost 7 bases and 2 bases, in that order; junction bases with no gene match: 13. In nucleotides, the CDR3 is TGTGCCAGCACACAACGAAGCGGGACGGCACAAGAGACCCAGTACTTC. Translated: CASTQRSGTAQETQYF.

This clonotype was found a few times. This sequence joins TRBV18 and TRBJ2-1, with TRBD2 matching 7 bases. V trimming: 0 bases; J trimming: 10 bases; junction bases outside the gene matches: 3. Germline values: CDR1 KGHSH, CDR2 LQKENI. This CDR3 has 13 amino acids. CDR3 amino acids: CASSPPSGAEQFF. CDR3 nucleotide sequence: TGTGCCAGCTCACCACCAAGCGGGGCAGAGCAGTTCTTC.

The DNA for the CDR3 is TGTGCCAGCAGTTTAGACAGGCCCAACTACGAGCAGTACTTC. Translated: CASSLDRPNYEQYF. The rearrangement joins TRBV2 to TRBJ2-7, with D possibly TRBD1 on 6 matching bases. This CDR3 comprises 14 residues. Per germline, CDR1 SNHLY and CDR2 FYNNEI. V was pared by 5 bases and J by 3 bases, with 14 bases between.

The CDR3 loop reads CASRPSGTRAYEQYF. The DNA of the CDR3 is TGTGCCAGCAGGCCTTCCGGGACAAGGGCCTACGAGCAGTACTTC. This chain joins TRBV12-3 or TRBV12-4 and TRBJ2-7, with a weak D call TRBD1 (6 bases). V gave up 6 bases and J gave up 2 bases, with 17 bases separating them. The CDR3 runs 15 residues.

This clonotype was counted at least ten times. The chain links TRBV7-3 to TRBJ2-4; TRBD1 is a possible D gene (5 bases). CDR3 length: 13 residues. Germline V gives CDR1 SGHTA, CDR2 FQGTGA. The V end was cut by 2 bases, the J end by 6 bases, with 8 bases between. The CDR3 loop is CASSLDRLNIQYF. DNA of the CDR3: TGTGCCAGCAGCTTAGACAGATTAAACATTCAGTACTTC.

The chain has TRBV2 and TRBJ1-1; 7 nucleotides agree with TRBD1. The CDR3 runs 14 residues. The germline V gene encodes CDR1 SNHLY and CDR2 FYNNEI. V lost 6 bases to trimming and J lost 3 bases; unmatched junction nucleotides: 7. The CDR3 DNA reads TGTGCCAGCAGCCAGCGACAGGGTGACACTGAAGCTTTCTTT. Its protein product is CASSQRQGDTEAFF.

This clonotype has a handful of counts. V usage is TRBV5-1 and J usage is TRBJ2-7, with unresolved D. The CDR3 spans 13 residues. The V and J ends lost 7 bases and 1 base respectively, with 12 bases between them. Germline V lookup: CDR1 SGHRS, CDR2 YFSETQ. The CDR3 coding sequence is TGCGCCAGCGTAAGGACCCTTTCCTACGAGCAGTACTTC. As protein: CASVRTLSYEQYF.

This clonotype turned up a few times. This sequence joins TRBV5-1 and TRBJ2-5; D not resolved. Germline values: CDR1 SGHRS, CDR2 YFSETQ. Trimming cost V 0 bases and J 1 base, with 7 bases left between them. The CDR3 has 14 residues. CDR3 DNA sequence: TGCGCCAGCAGCTTGGTTCGGGTCCAAGAGACCCAGTACTTC. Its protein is CASSLVRVQETQYF.

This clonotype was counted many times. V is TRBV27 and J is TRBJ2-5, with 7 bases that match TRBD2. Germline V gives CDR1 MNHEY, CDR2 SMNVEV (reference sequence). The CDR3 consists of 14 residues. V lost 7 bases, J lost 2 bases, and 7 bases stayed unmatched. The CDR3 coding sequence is TGTGCCAGCAATACTGCCGGGGGGCAAGAGACCCAGTACTTC. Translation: CASNTAGGQETQYF.

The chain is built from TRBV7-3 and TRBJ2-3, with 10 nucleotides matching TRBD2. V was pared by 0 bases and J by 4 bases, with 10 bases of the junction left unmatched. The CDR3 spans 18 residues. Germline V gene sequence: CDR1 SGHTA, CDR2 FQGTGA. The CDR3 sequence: CASSLTELAGLRADTQYF. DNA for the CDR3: TGTGCCAGCAGCTTAACGGAACTAGCGGGGCTGAGGGCAGATACGCAGTATTTT.

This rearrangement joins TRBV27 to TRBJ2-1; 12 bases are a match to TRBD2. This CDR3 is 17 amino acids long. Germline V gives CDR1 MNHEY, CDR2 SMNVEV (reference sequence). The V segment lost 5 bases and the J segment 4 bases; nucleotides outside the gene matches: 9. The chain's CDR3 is CASSNRLAGGIYNEQFF. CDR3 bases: TGTGCCAGCAGTAACCGTCTAGCGGGGGGGATATACAATGAGCAGTTCTTC.

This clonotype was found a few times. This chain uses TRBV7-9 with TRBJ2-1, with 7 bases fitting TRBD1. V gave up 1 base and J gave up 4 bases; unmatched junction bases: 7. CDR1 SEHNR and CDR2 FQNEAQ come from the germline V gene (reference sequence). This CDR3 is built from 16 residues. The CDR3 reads CASSLDKGAIYNEQFF. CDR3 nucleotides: TGTGCCAGCAGCTTAGACAAGGGGGCGATATACAATGAGCAGTTCTTC. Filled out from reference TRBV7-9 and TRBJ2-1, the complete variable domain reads DTGVSQNPRHKITKRGQNVTFRCDPISEHNRLYWYRQTLGQGPEFLTYFQNEAQLEKSRLLSDRFSAERPKGSFSTLEIQRTEQGDSAMYLCASSLDKGAIYNEQFFGPGTRLTVL.

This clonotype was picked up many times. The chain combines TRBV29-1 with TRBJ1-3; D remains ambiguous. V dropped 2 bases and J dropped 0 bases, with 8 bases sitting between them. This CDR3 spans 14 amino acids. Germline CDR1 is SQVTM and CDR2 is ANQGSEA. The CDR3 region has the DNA TGCAGCGTTGAACTCGACACCTCTGGAAACACCATATATTTT. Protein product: CSVELDTSGNTIYF. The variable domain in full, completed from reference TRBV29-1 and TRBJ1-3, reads SAVISQKPSRDICQRGTSLTIQCQVDSQVTMMFWYRQQPGQSLTLIATANQGSEATYESGFVIDKFPISRPNLTFSTLTVSNMSPEDSSIYLCSVELDTSGNTIYFGEGSWLTVV.